The rows below give T cell receptor beta chains drawn from one sample of a study of T-cell memory formation after mild COVID-19. TCRdb re-called the 5' RACE reads with MiXCR, one entry per CDR3 protein. The data show 300,000 to 350,000 distinct CDR3 sequences, with roughly 19% seen just once and over 20% held by the top ten. Sequencing was done on a sample of PBMCs or a T cell subset sorted from them (not recorded which). The receptor source for this set is a man aged 18-30 years who had mild COVID-19 (a few samples of this study predate the infection). Cell type and time point are not known. CDR3s include the opening cysteine and the closing phenylalanine or tryptophan. The D gene is left open where the match is weak. Clone size is stated in some rows and not others, as once, few, many or a class when expanded.

TRBV6-1	few	NA	TRBJ2-5	CASSEARAGAGETQYF	TGTGCCAGCAGTGAAGCGCGGGCAGGGGCGGGAGAGACCCAGTACTTC
TRBV30	NA	NA	TRBJ1-6	CAWSVPGSGNSPLHF	TGTGCCTGGAGTGTACCTGGATCTGGTAATTCACCCCTCCACTTT
TRBV7-3	NA	TRBD1	TRBJ1-1	CASSPGQGRTEAFF	TGTGCCAGCAGCCCCGGACAGGGGAGAACTGAAGCTTTCTTT
TRBV20-1	many	NA	TRBJ1-1	CSAGGGSSDTEAFF	TGCAGTGCTGGGGGCGGGTCCTCCGACACTGAAGCTTTCTTT
TRBV4-1	few	NA	TRBJ1-6	CASSQDRGHNSPLHF	TGCGCCAGCAGCCAAGACCGGGGACATAATTCACCCCTCCACTTT
TRBV4-3	few	NA	TRBJ1-2	CASSQDTINYGYTF	TGCGCCAGCAGCCAAGATACGATTAACTATGGCTACACCTTC
TRBV7-8	NA	NA	TRBJ1-1	CASTVGSQGEAFF	TGTGCCAGCACGGTGGGGTCTCAGGGTGAAGCTTTCTTT
TRBV6-5	NA	TRBD1	TRBJ2-5	CASTLDREETQYF	TGTGCCAGCACCTTGGACAGGGAGGAGACCCAGTACTTC
TRBV5-1	few	NA	TRBJ1-1	CASSLAPGAYTEAFF	TGCGCCAGCAGCTTGGCTCCGGGGGCCTACACTGAAGCTTTCTTT
TRBV5-1	many	TRBD2	TRBJ2-7	CASRGLAGGSYEQYF	TGCGCCAGCAGGGGACTAGCGGGGGGGAGTTACGAGCAGTACTTC
TRBV12-3/TRBV12-4	many	NA	TRBJ2-5	CASSFGQETQYF	TGTGCCAGCAGTTTTGGGCAAGAGACCCAGTACTTC
TRBV19	NA	NA	TRBJ1-5	CASSISLLSNQPQHF	TGTGCCAGTAGTATCAGCCTCTTGAGCAATCAGCCCCAGCATTTT
TRBV11-2	few	TRBD2	TRBJ2-7	CASSFGGATSYEQYF	TGTGCCAGCAGCTTCGGGGGGGCGACCTCCTACGAGCAGTACTTC
TRBV4-1	NA	NA	TRBJ2-3	CASRPGDTDTQYF	TGCGCCAGCAGGCCGGGGGACACAGATACGCAGTATTTT
TRBV9	NA	NA	TRBJ2-3	CASSQGQMPSTDTQYF	TGTGCCAGCAGTCAGGGCCAGATGCCTAGCACAGATACGCAGTATTTT
TRBV7-6	few	NA	TRBJ1-2	CASSPNPTGNYGYTF	TGTGCCAGCAGCCCTAATCCGACAGGCAACTATGGCTACACCTTC
TRBV20-1	NA	NA	TRBJ2-7	CSARPGRAPYHEQYF	TGCAGTGCTAGACCCGGCAGGGCCCCTTACCACGAGCAGTACTTC
TRBV3-1	few	NA	TRBJ2-7	CASSQVKTEQYF	TGTGCCAGCAGCCAAGTAAAGACCGAGCAGTACTTC
TRBV6-5	NA	NA	TRBJ1-1	CASSGTSEAFF	TGTGCCAGCAGTGGGACGTCTGAAGCTTTCTTT
TRBV5-5	NA	TRBD2	TRBJ2-4	CASSLPGGTQNIQYF	TGTGCCAGCAGCCTTCCCGGGGGGACCCAAAACATTCAGTACTTC
TRBV20-1	NA	TRBD1	TRBJ1-1	CSARKGARNTEAFF	TGCAGTGCTAGAAAGGGGGCTAGGAACACTGAAGCTTTCTTT
TRBV12-3/TRBV12-4	NA	NA	TRBJ2-1	CDSSLVPGQRSGEQFF	TGTGACAGCAGTTTAGTCCCGGGACAACGATCCGGGGAGCAGTTCTTC
TRBV4-2	few	NA	TRBJ2-3	CASSQEAGQYF	TGTGCCAGCAGCCAAGAGGCGGGGCAGTATTTT
TRBV7-9	NA	NA	TRBJ1-4	CASSHDGGGEKLFF	TGTGCCAGCAGCCATGACGGCGGTGGGGAAAAACTGTTTTTT
TRBV28	NA	NA	TRBJ1-5	CASSTRQISNQPQHF	TGTGCCAGCAGTACCAGACAGATTAGCAATCAGCCCCAGCATTTT
TRBV7-8	NA	NA	TRBJ2-7	CASSLEGITYEQYF	TGTGCCAGCAGCTTAGAAGGCATTACCTACGAGCAGTACTTC
TRBV29-1	NA	NA	TRBJ2-1	CSVRRYEQFF	TGCAGCGTTCGGCGGTATGAGCAGTTCTTC
TRBV20-1	few	NA	TRBJ1-6	CSADGRSTYSPLHF	TGCAGTGCCGATGGGAGGTCCACCTATTCACCCCTCCACTTT
TRBV5-1	few	NA	TRBJ2-7	CASSMLMGEQYF	TGCGCCAGCAGCATGCTCATGGGCGAGCAGTACTTC
TRBV6-2/TRBV6-3	few	NA	TRBJ2-1	CASSDTVHEQFF	TGTGCCAGCAGTGATACGGTTCATGAGCAGTTCTTC
TRBV20-1	NA	NA	TRBJ2-5	CSARDLGGWVKETQYF	TGCAGTGCTAGAGATCTGGGGGGTTGGGTAAAAGAGACCCAGTACTTC
TRBV6-5	NA	NA	TRBJ2-7	CASSSTLGSYEQYF	TGTGCCAGCAGCTCCACACTGGGCTCCTACGAGCAGTACTTC
TRBV4-1	NA	NA	TRBJ2-4	CASSPLDPNIQYF	TGCGCCAGCAGCCCCCTGGACCCAAACATTCAGTACTTC
TRBV7-9	NA	NA	TRBJ2-2	CASSLVTGGTGELFF	TGTGCCAGCAGCTTAGTCACAGGCGGTACCGGGGAGCTGTTTTTT
TRBV12-3/TRBV12-4	few	NA	TRBJ1-2	CASSLEGGYTF	TGTGCCAGCAGTTTAGAGGGAGGCTACACCTTC
TRBV18	NA	TRBD1	TRBJ2-7	CASSLVDRGREQYF	TGTGCCAGCTCACTCGTCGACAGGGGGCGCGAGCAGTACTTC
TRBV5-1	few	TRBD1	TRBJ2-7	CASSLAGTGVGEQYF	TGCGCCAGCAGCTTGGCCGGGACAGGGGTAGGCGAGCAGTACTTC
TRBV5-1	few	NA	TRBJ2-5	CASSPSTAQETQYF	TGCGCCAGCAGCCCCTCGACAGCACAAGAGACCCAGTACTTC
TRBV4-2	NA	TRBD1	TRBJ2-2	CASSHQNSGRDRGNTGELFF	TGTGCCAGCAGCCACCAGAACTCCGGCCGGGACAGGGGAAACACCGGGGAGCTGTTTTTT
TRBV5-8	NA	TRBD1	TRBJ1-2	CASSFGTAYGYTF	TGTGCCAGCAGCTTTGGGACAGCCTATGGCTACACCTTC
TRBV3-1	few	NA	TRBJ2-1	CASSRERGYNEQFF	TGTGCCAGCAGCCGAGAGAGAGGGTACAATGAGCAGTTCTTC
TRBV6-1	few	NA	TRBJ2-5	CASSELGTQYF	TGTGCCAGCAGTGAACTTGGGACCCAGTACTTC
TRBV4-2	NA	NA	TRBJ1-5	CASSHAPPQINQPQHF	TGTGCCAGCAGCCATGCCCCCCCGCAGATAAATCAGCCCCAGCATTTT
TRBV6-5	NA	TRBD1	TRBJ1-4	CASSGTGEKLFF	TGTGCCAGCAGTGGGACAGGGGAAAAACTGTTTTTT
TRBV4-1	few	NA	TRBJ2-2	CASSPGGVNVGELFF	TGCGCCAGCAGCCCCGGTGGGGTGAATGTCGGGGAGCTGTTTTTT
TRBV4-2	NA	TRBD1	TRBJ1-1	CASSGRGLDTEAFF	TGTGCCAGCAGCGGGAGGGGGCTGGACACTGAAGCTTTCTTT
TRBV24-1	few	NA	TRBJ1-5	CATSDPLQTDSNQPQHF	TGTGCCACCAGTGATCCCCTCCAGACAGATAGCAATCAGCCCCAGCATTTT
TRBV5-1	NA	NA	TRBJ2-1	CASSLGMNNEQFF	TGCGCCAGCAGCTTAGGGATGAACAATGAGCAGTTCTTC
TRBV7-6	NA	NA	TRBJ2-7	CASSFGGPDEQYF	TGTGCCAGCAGCTTTGGGGGGCCGGACGAGCAGTACTTC
TRBV5-1	few	TRBD2	TRBJ2-3	CASSLPRGESTDTQYF	TGCGCCAGCAGCTTGCCCCGGGGGGAAAGCACAGATACGCAGTATTTT
TRBV7-2	many	NA	TRBJ2-4	CASSGQLRGAKNIQYF	TGTGCCAGCAGCGGCCAGTTGCGAGGAGCCAAAAACATTCAGTACTTC
TRBV5-1	few	NA	TRBJ1-1	CASGRQYSNTEAFF	TGCGCCAGCGGAAGACAGTATTCGAACACTGAAGCTTTCTTT
TRBV19	few	NA	TRBJ2-3	CASRTGDTQYF	TGTGCCAGCCGGACGGGGGATACGCAGTATTTT
TRBV7-2	few	NA	TRBJ1-2	CASSLDGGSYGYTF	TGTGCCAGCAGCTTAGACGGGGGGAGCTATGGCTACACCTTC